The 32 T cell receptor beta chains reported below all come from one sample, sequenced in a study of blood T cell repertoires in COVID-19. The data were produced by immunoSEQ multiplex PCR, yet TCRdb's version contains in-frame clones alone and is incomplete. The table shows about 73,000 clones, with about four fifths occurring only once. The sample taken for sequencing was peripheral blood. All receptors derive from a woman aged 70-85 years with acute or convalescent COVID-19.

The CDR3 here is CASSQPRGAAYEQYF. The CDR3 bases are TGCGCCAGCAGTCAACCCCGTGGGGCGGCCTACGAGCAGTACTTC. The V call is TRBV4-1, the J call TRBJ2-7; D is perhaps TRBD1 (5 bases). V was clipped by 6 bases and J by 2 bases, with 17 bases between them. Germline loops: CDR1 MGHRA, CDR2 YSYEKL. The CDR3 contains 15 residues.

This clone was counted between two and nine times. The same CDR3 arises from other DNA sequences in this sample as well. This chain links TRBV6-5 with TRBJ2-6; 7 bases are shared with TRBD1. With 6 bases clipped from V and 0 bases from J, the junction kept 2 bases outside the gene matches. Looked up from germline, CDR1 is MNHEY and CDR2 is SVGAGI. There are 15 residues in the CDR3. The DNA of the CDR3 is TGTGCCAGCAGGGCAGGGGGCTCTGGGGCCAACGTCCTGACTTTC. This codes for CASRAGGSGANVLTF.

This rearrangement joins TRBV12-5 to TRBJ2-2; unclear D gene. V lost 7 bases and J 1 base, leaving 13 bases between the germline ends. The CDR3 loop spans 15 amino acids. Germline CDR1 and CDR2: LGHNT and FRNRAP. CDR3 residues: CASVAGFKNTGELFF. CDR3 nucleotides: TGTGCTAGTGTGGCCGGGTTCAAGAACACCGGGGAGCTGTTTTTT.

In regard to this clone: This sample also contains other DNA sequences that code for the same CDR3. CDR3 amino acids: CASSRTGAYEQYF. In DNA form, the CDR3 reads TGTGCCAGCAGCCGTACAGGGGCCTACGAGCAGTACTTC. This sequence joins TRBV7-2 and TRBJ2-7; 7 bases fit TRBD1. This CDR3 is built from 13 residues. Germline V lookup: CDR1 SGHTA, CDR2 FQGNSA. V was clipped by 5 bases and J by 2 bases; unmatched bases: 3.

The chain employs TRBV19 and TRBJ1-4; TRBD1 matches at 7 bases. The V and J ends lost 5 bases and 8 bases, in that order; junction bases with no gene match: 14. Germline CDR1 is LNHDA and CDR2 is SQIVND (reference sequence). The CDR3 extends over 16 amino acids. CDR3 sequence: CASSPRTGEGAEKLFF. CDR3 nucleotide sequence: TGTGCCAGTAGTCCCCGCACAGGGGAAGGTGCGGAAAAACTGTTTTTT.

This sequence joins TRBV7-7 and TRBJ2-1; TRBD1 agrees at 7 bases. J gave up 4 bases and V 1 base, and 4 bases lay outside the gene matches. This CDR3 is 15 amino acids long. Germline V CDR1 and CDR2: SSHAT, FNYEAQ (reference sequence). CDR3 coding DNA: TGTGCCAGCAGCTTAGGACAGGGTAGTTACAATGAGCAGTTCTTC. Protein: CASSLGQGSYNEQFF.

This chain links TRBV4-1 with TRBJ2-1; 8 bases fit TRBD2. This CDR3 contains 17 residues. CDR1 MGHRA and CDR2 YSYEKL come from the germline V gene. V shed 2 bases, J shed 3 bases, and the junction held 9 bases outside the gene matches. CDR3 nucleotide sequence: TGCGCCAGCAGCCAAAGTGATGCGGGAGGCCACTACAATGAGCAGTTCTTC. Translation gives CASSQSDAGGHYNEQFF.

This clone was seen only a few times. The rearrangement joins TRBV7-9 to TRBJ1-2; D is unclear. V gave up 5 bases and J gave up 4 bases, with 17 bases separating them. CDR1 is SEHNR, CDR2 FQNEAQ, per germline (reference sequence). The CDR3 loop spans 15 amino acids. CDR3 in amino acids: CASSPTGGISYGYTF. In DNA form, the CDR3 reads TGTGCCAGCAGCCCAACGGGCGGGATTTCCTATGGCTACACCTTC.

V and J are TRBV21-1 and TRBJ2-7; the table calls TRBD1, which could not be checked here. TRBV21-1 is listed as a pseudogene. The CDR3 sequence is 14 residues long. The CDR3 reads CASSNRDRKYEQYF. The CDR3 DNA follows: TGTGCCAGCAGCAACCGGGACAGAAAGTACGAGCAGTACTTC.

The rearrangement uses TRBV9 and TRBJ2-1; 9 bases agree with TRBD1. This CDR3 has 16 amino acids. The V gene's germline CDR1 is SGDLS and CDR2 YYNGEE. J lost 7 bases, V lost 4 bases, and 12 bases had no gene match. In DNA, the CDR3 is TGTGCCAGCAGCACCGGAGGGGGGACAGGGAGGAATGAGCAGTTCTTC. Translation gives CASSTGGGTGRNEQFF. The full variable domain, with the rest looked up from reference TRBV9 and TRBJ2-1, is DSGVTQTPKHLITATGQRVTLRCSPRSGDLSVYWYQQSLDQGLQFLIQYYNGEERAKGNILERFSAQQFPDLHSELNLSSLELGDSALYFCASSTGGGTGRNEQFFGPGTRLTVL.

This chain connects TRBV5-1 to TRBJ2-2; D might be TRBD2 (6 bases). From germline, CDR1 is SGHRS and CDR2 YFSETQ. V was cut by 2 bases and J by 8 bases, with 13 bases left in between. There are 14 residues in the CDR3. The CDR3 nucleotides are TGCGCCAGCAGCTTAACTAGCCCGCGGGGGGAGCTGTTTTTT. It yields the protein CASSLTSPRGELFF.

This sequence joins TRBV19 and TRBJ2-5, with 8 bases aligning to TRBD2. V was clipped by 3 bases and J by 3 bases; unmatched bases: 12. Germline V gene sequence: CDR1 LNHDA, CDR2 SQIVND (reference sequence). The CDR3 is 17 amino acids. This chain's CDR3 is CASSIFAGGRSKETQYF. In nucleotides, the CDR3 is TGTGCCAGTAGTATCTTTGCGGGAGGAAGGTCCAAAGAGACCCAGTACTTC.

The chain links TRBV28 to TRBJ1-5; unclear D gene. The CDR3 totals 16 residues. V was trimmed by 7 bases and J by 4 bases, leaving 20 bases between them. The V gene's germline CDR1 is MDHEN and CDR2 SYDVKM. The CDR3 reads CASKLRGPRSNQPQHF. The CDR3 DNA reads as TGTGCCAGCAAACTTAGAGGCCCCCGCTCAAATCAGCCCCAGCATTTT.

The J gene is TRBJ1-1, the V gene TRBV19, with 9 bases matching TRBD1. V was clipped by 5 bases and J by 6 bases; unmatched bases: 10. This CDR3 has 15 amino acids. The germline V gene encodes CDR1 LNHDA and CDR2 SQIVND (reference sequence). CDR3 loop: CASSPRDRVRAEAFF. As DNA, the CDR3 is TGTGCCAGTAGTCCGCGGGACAGGGTTCGCGCTGAAGCTTTCTTT.

CDR3 DNA sequence: TGTGCCAGCAGGGTCATCAGGGAAAGCAATCAGCCCCAGCATTTT. Amino acids: CASRVIRESNQPQHF. The chain couples TRBV6-5 to TRBJ1-5, with D possibly matching TRBD1 (5 bases). Germline V gene data show CDR1 as MNHEY and CDR2 as SVGAGI. The CDR3 contains 15 residues. V lost 6 bases to trimming and J lost 1 base, with 13 bases between them.

The chain links TRBV30 to TRBJ2-2, with 7 bases fitting TRBD2. In germline, CDR1 is GTSNPN, CDR2 SVGIG (reference sequence). Trimming took 0 bases from V and 8 from J; bases not matched to a gene: 6. The CDR3 covers 14 residues. The CDR3 is CAWSVRLAKGELFF. DNA for the CDR3: TGTGCCTGGAGTGTACGACTAGCAAAAGGGGAGCTGTTTTTT.

The rearrangement joins TRBV19 to TRBJ2-7, with TRBD2 matching over 11 bases. This CDR3 is 16 amino acids long. Germline loops: CDR1 LNHDA, CDR2 SQIVND (reference sequence). Trimming removed 5 bases from V and 2 bases from J; junction bases left unmatched: 8. The CDR3 here is CASSHPSGRTAYEQYF. The DNA of the CDR3 is TGTGCCAGTAGTCATCCTAGCGGGAGGACCGCCTACGAGCAGTACTTC.

The rearrangement uses TRBV29-1 and TRBJ2-4, with D tentatively TRBD1 (5 bases). V was clipped by 5 bases and J by 5 bases, with 10 bases between them. The CDR3 extends over 12 amino acids. Germline V lookup: CDR1 SQVTM, CDR2 ANQGSEA. CDR3 sequence reads: CSVQGSENIQYF. DNA for the CDR3: TGCAGCGTTCAGGGTTCGGAAAACATTCAGTACTTC. Together with reference TRBV29-1 and TRBJ2-4, the CDR3 gives the full variable domain: SAVISQKPSRDICQRGTSLTIQCQVDSQVTMMFWYRQQPGQSLTLIATANQGSEATYESGFVIDKFPISRPNLTFSTLTVSNMSPEDSSIYLCSVQGSENIQYFGAGTRLSVL.

The chain couples TRBV19 to TRBJ2-2, with 9 nucleotides matching TRBD2. Germline trimming cut 10 bases from V and 5 bases from J; bases unmatched to any gene: 14. The CDR3 totals 16 residues. Germline CDR1 reads LNHDA; CDR2 reads SQIVND (reference sequence). CDR3 nucleotides: TGTGCCACCCAAGCCGTTAGCGGGAGAGGTACCGGGGAGCTGTTTTTT. Encoded protein: CATQAVSGRGTGELFF.

This clone was seen at least ten times. The V gene is TRBV13, the J gene TRBJ1-5; D not certain. V lost 0 bases to trimming and J lost 7 bases, with 13 bases between them. The CDR3 has 15 residues. The germline V gene encodes CDR1 PRHDT and CDR2 FYEKMQ (reference sequence). CDR3 DNA: TGTGCCAGCAGCTTAGGTGGGCCATCGGGGCAGCCCCAGCATTTT. Its protein product is CASSLGGPSGQPQHF.

The chain links TRBV28 to TRBJ2-7; D is possibly TRBD2 (6 bases). Trimming cost V 7 bases and J 3 bases, with 16 bases left between them. The CDR3 has 14 residues. Germline CDR1 is MDHEN and CDR2 is SYDVKM. In DNA, the CDR3 is TGTGCCAGCACCTCGGGTAGCGGAATCTACGAGCAGTACTTC. Protein: CASTSGSGIYEQYF.

The CDR3, as DNA: TGTGCCAGCAGTGAAGAGAGGTTTGCCCAGTACTTC. Protein: CASSEERFAQYF. The V and J genes are TRBV2 and TRBJ2-5; D is unclear. The CDR3 spans 12 residues. CDR1 and CDR2 (germline): SNHLY, FYNNEI. V lost 1 base and J 9 bases, leaving 9 bases between the germline ends.

The chain combines TRBV18 with TRBJ2-7, with 10 bases aligning to TRBD1. This CDR3 is 14 amino acids long. V shed 6 bases, J shed 7 bases, and the junction held 9 bases outside the gene matches. Germline-derived CDR1 and CDR2 are KGHSH and LQKENI. The CDR3 DNA is TGTGCCAGCTCGCGGGGACAGGGGTTAGGGGAGCAGTACTTC. Its protein product is CASSRGQGLGEQYF. The full variable domain, in which reference TRBV18 and TRBJ2-7 provide the parts outside the CDR3, is NAGVMQNPRHLVRRRGQEARLRCSPMKGHSHVYWYRQLPEEGLKFMVYLQKENIIDESGMPKERFSAEFPKEGPSILRIQQVVRGDSAAYFCASSRGQGLGEQYFGPGTRLTVT.

The chain is built from TRBV7-8 and TRBJ1-2; 7 bases line up with TRBD1. Looked up from germline, CDR1 is SGHVS and CDR2 is FQNEAQ. With V trimmed by 5 bases and J by 3 bases, 9 bases remained unmatched. The CDR3 runs to 15 residues. CDR3 loop: CASSHRQGAYYGYTF. As DNA, the CDR3 is TGTGCCAGCAGCCATCGACAGGGAGCCTACTATGGCTACACCTTC.

This rearrangement joins TRBV9 to TRBJ1-4; possible D gene TRBD1, 6 bases. The CDR3 totals 15 residues. In germline, CDR1 is SGDLS, CDR2 YYNGEE. V lost 5 bases to trimming and J lost 8 bases, with 19 bases between them. The CDR3 nucleotides are TGTGCCAGCAGTACTATGGGGGGGGCGAAGGAAAAACTGTTTTTT. Translated: CASSTMGGAKEKLFF.

Here the CDR3 DNA reads TGCGCCAGCAGCCGGATGACCGGGGGGTCTGCGAACACTGAAGCTTTCTTT. It yields the protein CASSRMTGGSANTEAFF. The chain recombines TRBV5-1 with TRBJ1-1; tentative D call: TRBD1 (5 bases). Germline V gives CDR1 SGHRS, CDR2 YFSETQ. The CDR3 extends over 17 amino acids. With 4 bases removed from V and 1 base from J, the gap between germline ends came to 20 bases.

The chain links TRBV10-3 to TRBJ1-5; D is possibly TRBD1 (6 bases). Deletions cut 9 bases from V and 3 bases from J, with 12 bases between. CDR3 length: 13 amino acids. Per germline, CDR1 ENHRY and CDR2 SYGVKD. This CDR3 reads CAMSDRPNQPQHF. The CDR3 DNA reads as TGTGCCATGAGCGACAGGCCCAATCAGCCCCAGCATTTT.

V is TRBV5-5 and J is TRBJ1-6, with D possibly TRBD1 on 5 matching bases. The CDR3 has 15 residues. Trimming left V 2 bases short and J 5 bases short, with 11 bases between. Germline-derived CDR1 and CDR2 are SGHKS and YYEKEE (reference sequence). CDR3 amino acids: CASSFWTRDNSPLHF. The CDR3 nucleotides read TGTGCCAGCAGCTTTTGGACAAGAGATAATTCACCCCTCCACTTT.

This clone appeared a single time. V and J are TRBV7-9 and TRBJ2-1; TRBD1 matches 9 bases. This CDR3 has 14 amino acids. CDR1 is SEHNR, CDR2 FQNEAQ, per germline (reference sequence). Trimming cost V 1 base and J 10 bases; bases outside gene matches: 5. The CDR3 region is CASSLEGQGPEQFF. The CDR3 DNA reads TGTGCCAGCAGCTTAGAGGGACAGGGACCGGAGCAGTTCTTC. The variable domain in full, completed from reference TRBV7-9 and TRBJ2-1, reads DTGVSQNPRHKITKRGQNVTFRCDPISEHNRLYWYRQTLGQGPEFLTYFQNEAQLEKSRLLSDRFSAERPKGSFSTLEIQRTEQGDSAMYLCASSLEGQGPEQFFGPGTRLTVL.

The J gene is TRBJ2-6, the V gene TRBV28, with D possibly being TRBD1 (6 bases). In germline, CDR1 is MDHEN, CDR2 SYDVKM. Trimming removed 4 bases from V and 0 bases from J, with 10 bases in between. CDR3 length equals 16 residues. The CDR3 region is CASSSEQGSGANVLTF. CDR3 coding DNA: TGTGCCAGCAGTTCGGAACAGGGCTCTGGGGCCAACGTCCTGACTTTC.

The chain combines TRBV2 with TRBJ2-1; 14 bases align to TRBD2. Germline V gene data show CDR1 as SNHLY and CDR2 as FYNNEI. Unmatched junction bases numbered 6, after V lost 4 bases and J lost 7 bases. CDR3 length equals 16 residues. CDR3: CASSGRTSGRWNEQFF. The CDR3 bases are TGTGCCAGCAGTGGACGGACTAGCGGGAGGTGGAATGAGCAGTTCTTC.

The chain recombines TRBV19 with TRBJ1-1; tentatively, D is TRBD1 (6 bases). The CDR3 totals 12 residues. The V gene's germline CDR1 is LNHDA and CDR2 SQIVND (reference sequence). The V end was cut by 7 bases, the J end by 4 bases, with 10 bases between. The CDR3 reads CASTNRVTEAFF. CDR3 DNA sequence: TGTGCCAGTACGAACAGGGTCACTGAAGCTTTCTTT.